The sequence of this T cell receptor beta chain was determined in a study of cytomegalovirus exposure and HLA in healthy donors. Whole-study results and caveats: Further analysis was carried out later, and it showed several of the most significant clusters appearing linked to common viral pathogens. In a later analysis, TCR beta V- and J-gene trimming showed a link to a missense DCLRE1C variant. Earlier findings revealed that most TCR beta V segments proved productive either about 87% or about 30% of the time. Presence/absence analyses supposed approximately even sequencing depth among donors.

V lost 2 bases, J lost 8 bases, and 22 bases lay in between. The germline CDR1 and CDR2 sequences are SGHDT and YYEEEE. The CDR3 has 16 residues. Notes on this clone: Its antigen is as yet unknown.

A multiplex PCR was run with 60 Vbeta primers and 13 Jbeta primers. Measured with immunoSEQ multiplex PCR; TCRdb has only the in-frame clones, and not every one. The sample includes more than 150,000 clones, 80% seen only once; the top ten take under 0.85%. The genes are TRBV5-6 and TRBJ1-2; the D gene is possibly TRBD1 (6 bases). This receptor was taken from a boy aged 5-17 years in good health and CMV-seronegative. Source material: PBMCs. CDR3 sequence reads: CASSFRRTESRKGYTF. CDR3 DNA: TGTGCCAGCAGCTTCCGAAGGACAGAATCAAGGAAGGGCTACACCTTC.